The clone carrying this TCR beta chain has more than one count but fewer than ten. The data stem from a study of patients and donors after allogeneic stem cell transplantation. TCRdb reprocessed the RT-PCR reads via MiXCR and lists one record per CDR3 protein. The sample has 150,000 or so distinct CDR3 sequences, nearly 25% seen once. This CDR3 has 15 residues. V gave up 3 bases and J gave up 2 bases; unmatched junction bases: 4. Germline CDR1 MNHEY, CDR2 SMNVEV (reference sequence). The sequencing input was blood, either unsorted or a sorted T cell fraction (not recorded which). The V and J genes are TRBV27 and TRBJ2-7; 10 bases match TRBD1. The receptor comes from a human donor who was either an allogeneic HSCT recipient or a stem cell or donor lymphocyte infusion donor (not recorded which). It is not recorded whose cells these are; they may come from a transplant donor. The CDR3 loop is CASSLGDRGAYEQYF. The CDR3 DNA follows: TGTGCCAGCAGTTTGGGGGACAGGGGAGCCTACGAGCAGTACTTC.